The clone carrying this TCR beta chain showed up just a few times. Method: immunoSEQ multiplex PCR; TCRdb's copy keeps in-frame clones and lacks some. Among some 6,600 clones, 30% were seen once, and the ten largest hold around 3.9%. The data derive from a study of graft-versus-host responses after intestinal transplantation. General study findings and limits: Investigators detected GvH clones in recipient marrow, with some emerging earlier in ileum or blood. Across patients carrying graft-donor T cell macrochimerism, allografts held high graft-versus-host to host-versus-graft clonal ratios.

The receptor was isolated from a human patient who was an organ donor for intestinal transplantation. The sample in question was alloreactive CD4+ T cells from a mixed lymphocyte reaction culture, obtained before transplantation. Stated subset: CFSE-low proliferating T cells sorted from approximately 6-day pre-transplant mixed lymphocyte reaction (GvH or HvG direction).

The CDR3 DNA is TGCGCCAGCAGCTTGGTTGCAGGGGGCAGCTCTGAAGCTTTCTTT. As protein: CASSLVAGGSSEAFF. This rearrangement joins TRBV5-1 to TRBJ1-1; 8 bases map to TRBD1. The junction had 7 bases not matched to a gene; V was cut back by 0 bases and J by 6 bases. Germline V gene sequence: CDR1 SGHRS, CDR2 YFSETQ. This CDR3 region has 15 residues. The full variable domain, with the rest looked up from reference TRBV5-1 and TRBJ1-1, is KAGVTQTPRYLIKTRGQQVTLSCSPISGHRSVSWYQQTPGQGLQFLFEYFSETQRNKGNFPGRFSGRQFSNSRSEMNVSTLELGDSALYLCASSLVAGGSSEAFFGQGTRLTVV.